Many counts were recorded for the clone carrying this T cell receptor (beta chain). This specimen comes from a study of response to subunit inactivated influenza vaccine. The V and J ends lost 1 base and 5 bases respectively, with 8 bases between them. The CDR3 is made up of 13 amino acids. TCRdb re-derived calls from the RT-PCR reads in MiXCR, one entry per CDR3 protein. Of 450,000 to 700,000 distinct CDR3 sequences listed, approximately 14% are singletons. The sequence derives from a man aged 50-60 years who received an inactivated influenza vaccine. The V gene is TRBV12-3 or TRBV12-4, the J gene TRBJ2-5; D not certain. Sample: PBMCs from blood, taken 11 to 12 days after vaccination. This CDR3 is CASSLGGSETQYF. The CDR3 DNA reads TGTGCCAGCAGTTTAGGGGGATCGGAGACCCAGTACTTC.